This T cell receptor (beta chain) was retrieved from a study of blood T cell repertoires in COVID-19. Per the original methods: Reference gene primer amplification gave nucleated cell count estimates. Produced via immunoSEQ multiplex PCR; TCRdb's table is partial and in-frame only. V and J calls plus clone size are reproduced from that table; the DNA served to infer D and trimming. The table records some 300,000 clones, 89% of them present only once. CDR1 and CDR2 (germline): SNHLY, FYNNEI. V lost 8 bases, J lost 6 bases, and 13 bases stayed unmatched. The CDR3 is made up of 15 amino acids. The sequencing sample was made of PBMCs or T cells enriched from blood (not recorded which). This TCR was sampled from a woman aged 45-65 years who had been exposed to COVID-19. This chain joins TRBV2 and TRBJ2-1; 7 bases fit TRBD1. The CDR3 nucleotides read TGTGCCAGCCTTCCGATGACAGGGATCGGCAATGAGCAGTTCTTC. Amino acids: CASLPMTGIGNEQFF.